The 13 T cell receptor beta chains reported below all come from one sample, sequenced in a study of patients and donors after allogeneic stem cell transplantation. MiXCR was run by TCRdb on the RT-PCR reads, yielding one entry per CDR3 protein. Of 150,000 to 200,000 distinct CDR3 sequences listed, about 24% are singletons. The specimen was blood, either unsorted or a sorted T cell fraction (not recorded which). The receptors derive from a human donor who was either an allogeneic HSCT recipient or a stem cell or donor lymphocyte infusion donor (not recorded which). It is not recorded whose cells these are; they may come from a transplant donor.

This sequence joins TRBV6-6 and TRBJ2-1; 7 nucleotides agree with TRBD2. CDR1 and CDR2 (germline): MNHNY, SVGAGI (reference sequence). The CDR3 has 13 residues. V lost 0 bases to trimming and J lost 8 bases; unmatched junction nucleotides: 1. The CDR3 protein is CASSYSGGYEQFF. CDR3 bases: TGTGCCAGCAGTTACTCGGGGGGGTATGAGCAGTTCTTC.

The V and J genes are TRBV29-1 and TRBJ2-3, with D perhaps matching TRBD2 (5 bases). V lost 4 bases, J lost 6 bases, and 8 bases lay in between. The CDR3 totals 11 residues. Per germline, CDR1 SQVTM and CDR2 ANQGSEA. The CDR3 region is CSVGTGDTQYF. The CDR3 DNA sequence: TGCAGCGTTGGAACGGGGGATACGCAGTATTTT.

The chain has TRBV7-9 and TRBJ2-1; the D gene is possibly TRBD1 (6 bases). CDR1 is SEHNR and CDR2 is FQNEAQ in the germline V gene (reference sequence). V was trimmed by 6 bases and J by 2 bases, leaving 14 bases between them. This CDR3 is 15 amino acids long. The CDR3 protein is CASSLTGFTYNEQFF. DNA of the CDR3: TGTGCCAGCAGTTTGACAGGTTTCACCTACAATGAGCAGTTCTTC.

The rearrangement joins TRBV10-3 to TRBJ2-5; D possibly corresponds to TRBD1 (6 bases). This CDR3 contains 14 residues. The germline V gene has CDR1 ENHRY and CDR2 SYGVKD. Trimming took 4 bases from V and 5 from J, leaving 14 bases between them. CDR3 amino acids: CAISGEGDRETQYF. The CDR3 DNA sequence: TGTGCCATCAGTGGAGAGGGGGATCGGGAGACCCAGTACTTC.

This chain uses TRBV7-8 with TRBJ1-1; D is perhaps TRBD1 (6 bases). Trimming left V 5 bases short and J 5 bases short, with 15 bases between. CDR1 is SGHVS and CDR2 is FQNEAQ in the germline V gene. The CDR3 totals 14 residues. CDR3 nucleotides: TGTGCCAGCAGCGTAAAGGGGGTTGGAACTGAAGCTTTCTTT. Translated, it gives CASSVKGVGTEAFF.

This clonotype was recorded many times. J is TRBJ1-2 and V is TRBV27, with no clear D. CDR3 length equals 13 residues. V shed 2 bases and J shed 2 bases, with 6 bases lying between them. Germline values: CDR1 MNHEY, CDR2 SMNVEV (reference sequence). The CDR3 nucleotides read TGTGCCAGCAGTTTAACGGAGAACTATGGCTACACCTTC. It is translated as CASSLTENYGYTF.

V usage is TRBV27 and J usage is TRBJ2-3; 7 nucleotides line up with TRBD2. The V and J ends lost 5 bases and 2 bases, in that order; junction bases with no gene match: 4. From germline, CDR1 is MNHEY and CDR2 SMNVEV (reference sequence). The CDR3 has 14 residues. CDR3 bases: TGTGCCAGCAGTCCCGGGACTAACACAGATACGCAGTATTTT. Protein sequence: CASSPGTNTDTQYF.

The chain has TRBV29-1 and TRBJ1-6; 10 bases align to TRBD1. Germline CDR1 reads SQVTM; CDR2 reads ANQGSEA. The ends lost 0 bases at V and 1 base at J; junction bases unmatched: 9. The CDR3 loop spans 19 amino acids. CDR3: CSVEEGQGITWSYNSPLHF. The CDR3, as DNA: TGCAGCGTTGAAGAGGGACAGGGGATAACTTGGTCCTATAATTCACCCCTCCACTTT.

The chain employs TRBV12-5 and TRBJ2-3; D not certain. Germline V gene data show CDR1 as LGHNT and CDR2 as FRNRAP. This CDR3 spans 16 amino acids. The germline V and J ends were trimmed by 7 bases and 2 bases, with 19 bases remaining between them. CDR3 in DNA: TGTGCTAGTGTCTCAATCTCGGGCCAGTACACAGATACGCAGTATTTT. Its translation: CASVSISGQYTDTQYF.

Only a few counts were recorded for this clonotype. The chain combines TRBV5-1 with TRBJ2-5; 9 bases align to TRBD1. Trimming removed 5 bases from V and 4 bases from J; junction bases left unmatched: 9. The CDR3 totals 15 residues. CDR1 is SGHRS and CDR2 is YFSETQ in the germline V gene. The CDR3 region has the DNA TGCGCCAGCAGTGCTTCACAGGGGGCAGGAGAGACCCAGTACTTC. This codes for CASSASQGAGETQYF.

The chain has TRBV7-3 and TRBJ2-2; weak D call: TRBD1 (6 bases). With 5 bases removed from V and 0 bases from J, the gap between germline ends came to 10 bases. Germline V gene sequence: CDR1 SGHTA, CDR2 FQGTGA. The CDR3 is 15 residues long. CDR3 sequence (DNA): TGTGCCAGCAGCAGTGGACAGACGAACACCGGGGAGCTGTTTTTT. Its protein product is CASSSGQTNTGELFF.

The genes are TRBV10-3 and TRBJ2-1; D remains ambiguous. CDR3 length: 11 amino acids. The V gene lost 6 bases and the J gene lost 5 bases, with 5 bases spanning the gap. The germline CDR1 and CDR2 sequences are ENHRY and SYGVKD. As DNA, the CDR3 is TGTGCCATCAGCCAGAACAATGAGCAGTTCTTC. Translated, it gives CAISQNNEQFF.

V is TRBV20-1 and J is TRBJ2-3; D is perhaps TRBD2 (5 bases). CDR1 and CDR2 (germline): DFQATT, SNEGSKA (reference sequence). This CDR3 has 13 residues. Trimming shortened V by 5 bases and J by 0 bases, and 9 bases separated the two germline ends. DNA for the CDR3: TGCAGTGCTGGGCGGGCTAGCACAGATACGCAGTATTTT. Its translation: CSAGRASTDTQYF.